This passage covers 3 T cell receptor beta chains from one sample sequenced in a study of CD4 T cells in relation to SARS-CoV-2 and coronaviruses (dated by TCRdb to the early 2020s). CD4+ T cells from unexposed donors were collected before the COVID-19 pandemic (2011-2018). After around 11 days of culture, CD4+ T cells were isolated with the EasySep CD4+ T cell isolation kit. These TCRs' antigens remain unknown. The receptor library was made with the immunoSEQ multiplex PCR assay. TCRdb's version of the immuneACCESS table is confined to in-frame rearrangements and falls short of the full clone set. An unresolved V gene accounts for under half of the shortfall where checked; the remainder is of unknown origin. The sample includes under 20,000 clones, with 79% observed a single time. About a tenth of the sample goes to the ten largest clones. Material: CD4+ T cells from PBMCs, cultured in vitro. The receptors were gathered from a human donor in good health.

The rearrangement uses TRBV3-1 (or the pseudogene TRBV3-2) and TRBJ2-7; 11 nucleotides align to TRBD2. CDR1 and CDR2 from the germline V gene are LGHDT and YNNKEL (reference sequence). The V and J ends lost 0 bases and 1 base, in that order; junction bases with no gene match: 8. The CDR3 extends over 18 amino acids. This CDR3 is CASSQDKGLAGGSYEQYF. The CDR3 bases are TGTGCCAGCAGCCAAGATAAGGGGCTAGCGGGGGGTTCCTACGAGCAGTACTTC.

The genes are TRBV2 and TRBJ1-5; unclear D gene. Trimming cost V 2 bases and J 2 bases, with 10 bases left between them. The germline V gene has CDR1 SNHLY and CDR2 FYNNEI. The length of the CDR3 is 15 residues. The CDR3: CASSEWEVGNQPQHF. For the CDR3, the DNA is TGTGCCAGCAGTGAATGGGAAGTCGGCAATCAGCCCCAGCATTTT.

This clone has more than one count but fewer than ten. The chain's CDR3 is CASSFYARGRLLTSSEQFF. Here the CDR3 DNA reads TGTGCCAGCAGCTTCTATGCGAGGGGCCGACTGCTGACTAGCAGTGAGCAGTTCTTC. The chain joins TRBV7-6 to TRBJ2-1; 7 bases are a match to TRBD2. V gave up 3 bases and J gave up 9 bases; unmatched junction bases: 23. The germline CDR1 and CDR2 sequences are SGHVS and FNYEAQ. This CDR3 has 19 residues.